Here is one T cell receptor (beta chain) with its context. Its antigen is not identified. Stated time point: after neoadjuvant nivolumab, at surgical resection. This entry belongs to a study of neoadjuvant anti-PD-1 for oral cavity cancer. About the study: Patients mostly received three to four biweekly nivolumab doses at 3 mg/kg before surgery.

The assay was immunoSEQ multiplex PCR, and TCRdb's table has in-frame clones only and misses some. The sample holds some 14,000 clones; 71% are singletons and the top ten take under 3%. The CDR3 loop spans 14 amino acids. V was shortened by 2 bases and J by 4 bases, with 11 bases between the two germline ends. CDR1 is MNHEY, CDR2 SMNVEV, per germline (reference sequence). Study-wide findings and caveats: After neoadjuvant nivolumab, PBMC T cell clonality was significantly higher in non-responders than responders.

The receptor's source is a person aged 35 to 85 with oral cavity squamous cell carcinoma. This chain links TRBV27 with TRBJ1-2; D perhaps matches TRBD1 (5 bases). The sample was PBMCs, taken after nivolumab (anti-PD-1) treatment. CDR3 sequence (DNA): TGTGCCAGCAGTTTACAGCAGGGAGGCTATGGCTACACCTTC. It translates to CASSLQQGGYGYTF.